This T cell receptor (beta chain) came from a study of shared clonotypes between healthy human individuals. The germline V gene encodes CDR1 SQVTM and CDR2 ANQGSEA. The CDR3 has 14 amino acids. V gave up 4 bases and J gave up 6 bases, with 18 bases separating them. Positive CCR7 selection of CD45RO-negative cells yielded the naive CD8 cells, and terminally differentiated effector memory CD45RA+ cells were excluded. Each donor was a Caucasian adult residing in Nashville, Tennessee. Sequencing was performed with immunoSEQ multiplex PCR; in TCRdb, only in-frame clones are kept and a portion is missing. Here the sample spans approximately 840,000 clones, about 96% being singletons.

Specimen: naive CD8+ T cells sorted from blood. The chain employs TRBV29-1 and TRBJ1-2; D may be TRBD1 (6 bases). The sequence was obtained from a man in his thirties or forties in good health. CDR3 sequence reads: CSVGPDSGGHGYTF. As DNA, the CDR3 is TGCAGCGTTGGGCCGGACTCCGGGGGGCATGGCTACACCTTC.